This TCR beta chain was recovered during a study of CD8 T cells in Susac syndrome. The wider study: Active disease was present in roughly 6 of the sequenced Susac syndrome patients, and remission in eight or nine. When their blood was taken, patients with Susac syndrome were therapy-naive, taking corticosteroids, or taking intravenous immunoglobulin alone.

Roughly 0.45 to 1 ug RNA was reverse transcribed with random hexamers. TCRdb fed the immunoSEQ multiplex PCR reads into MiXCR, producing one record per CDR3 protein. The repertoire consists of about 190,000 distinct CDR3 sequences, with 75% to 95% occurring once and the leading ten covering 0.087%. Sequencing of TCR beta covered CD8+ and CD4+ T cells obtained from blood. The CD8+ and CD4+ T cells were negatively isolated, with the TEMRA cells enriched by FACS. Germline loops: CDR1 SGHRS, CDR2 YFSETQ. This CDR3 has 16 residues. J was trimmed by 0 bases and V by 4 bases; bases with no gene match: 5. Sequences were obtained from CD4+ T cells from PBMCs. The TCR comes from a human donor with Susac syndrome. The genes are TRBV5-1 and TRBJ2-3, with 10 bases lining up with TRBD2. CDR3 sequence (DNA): TGCGCCAGCAGCGCGGGACTAGCGTCGAGCACAGATACGCAGTATTTT. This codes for CASSAGLASSTDTQYF.